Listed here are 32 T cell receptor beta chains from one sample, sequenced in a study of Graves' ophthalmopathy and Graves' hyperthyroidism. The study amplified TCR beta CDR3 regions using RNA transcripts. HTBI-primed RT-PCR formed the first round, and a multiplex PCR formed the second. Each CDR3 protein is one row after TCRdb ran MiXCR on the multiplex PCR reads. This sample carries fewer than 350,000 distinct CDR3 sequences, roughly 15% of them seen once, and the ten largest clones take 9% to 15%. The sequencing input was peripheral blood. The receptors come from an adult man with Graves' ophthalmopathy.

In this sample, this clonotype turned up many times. The CDR3 DNA sequence: TGCAGTGCTAGAAGACAGCGAAGCAATCAGCCCCAGCATTTT. Protein product: CSARRQRSNQPQHF. The chain is built from TRBV20-1 and TRBJ1-5; tentative D call: TRBD1 (5 bases). Trimming removed 2 bases at V and 1 base at J, with 9 bases between. CDR1 is DFQATT, CDR2 SNEGSKA, per germline (reference sequence). The CDR3 totals 14 residues.

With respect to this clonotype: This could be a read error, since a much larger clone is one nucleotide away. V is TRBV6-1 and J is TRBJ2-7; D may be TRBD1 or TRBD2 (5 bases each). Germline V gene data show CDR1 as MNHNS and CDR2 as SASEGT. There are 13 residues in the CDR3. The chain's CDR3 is CASSEYEGDERYF. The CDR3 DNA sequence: TGTGCCAGCAGTGAGTATGAAGGGGACGAGCGGTACTTC.

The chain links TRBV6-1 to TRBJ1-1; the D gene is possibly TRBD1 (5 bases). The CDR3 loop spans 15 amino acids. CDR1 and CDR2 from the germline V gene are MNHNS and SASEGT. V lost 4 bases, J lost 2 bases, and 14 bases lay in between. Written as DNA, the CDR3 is TGTGCCAGCAGTGTAGAGGCAGGGATTAACACTGAAGCTTTCTTT. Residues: CASSVEAGINTEAFF.

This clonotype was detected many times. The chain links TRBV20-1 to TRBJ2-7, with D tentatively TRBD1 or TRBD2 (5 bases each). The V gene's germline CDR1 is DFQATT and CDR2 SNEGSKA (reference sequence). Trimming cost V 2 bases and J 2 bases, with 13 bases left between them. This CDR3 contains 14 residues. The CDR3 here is CSARKRDVAYEQYF. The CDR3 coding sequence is TGCAGTGCTAGAAAAAGGGACGTAGCCTACGAGCAGTACTTC.

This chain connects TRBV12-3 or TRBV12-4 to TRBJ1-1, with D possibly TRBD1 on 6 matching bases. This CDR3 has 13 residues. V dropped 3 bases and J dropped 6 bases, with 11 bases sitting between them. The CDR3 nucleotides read TGTGCCAGCAGTTTTCAGGGGCCCTCTGAAGCTTTCTTT. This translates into CASSFQGPSEAFF.

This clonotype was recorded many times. CDR3 in amino acids: CASSWDRDYDNYGYTF. In DNA form, the CDR3 reads TGTGCCAGCAGCTGGGACAGGGACTACGATAACTATGGCTACACCTTC. This sequence joins TRBV6-5 and TRBJ1-2; 9 nucleotides match TRBD1. V was pared by 6 bases and J by 1 base, with 9 bases of the junction left unmatched. The CDR3 is 16 amino acids. The germline V gene has CDR1 MNHEY and CDR2 SVGAGI.

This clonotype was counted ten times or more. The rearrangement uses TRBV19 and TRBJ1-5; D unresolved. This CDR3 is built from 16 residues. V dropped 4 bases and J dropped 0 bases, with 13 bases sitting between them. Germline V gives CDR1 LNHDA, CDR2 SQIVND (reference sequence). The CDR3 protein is CASSTDGSHSNQPQHF. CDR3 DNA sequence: TGTGCCAGTAGTACCGACGGTTCACATAGCAATCAGCCCCAGCATTTT.

Here the CDR3 reads CATSSAGGAGTQYF. In DNA form, the CDR3 reads TGTGCCACCAGCAGCGCAGGGGGGGCCGGGACCCAGTACTTC. The genes are TRBV15 and TRBJ2-5; D is perhaps TRBD1 or TRBD2 (7 bases each). Germline assignment: CDR1 LNHNV and CDR2 YYDKDF (reference sequence). The CDR3 loop spans 14 amino acids. V dropped 3 bases and J dropped 7 bases, with 15 bases sitting between them. Supplemented by reference TRBV15 and TRBJ2-5, the full variable domain reads DAMVIQNPRYQVTQFGKPVTLSCSQTLNHNVMYWYQQKSSQAPKLLFHYYDKDFNNEADTPDNFQSRRPNTSFCFLDIRSPGLGDTAMYLCATSSAGGAGTQYFGPGTRLLVL.

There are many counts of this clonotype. CDR3 sequence reads: CSATLGGGETQYF. DNA for the CDR3: TGCAGTGCTACTCTCGGGGGGGGAGAGACCCAGTACTTC. The V call is TRBV20-1, the J call TRBJ2-5; TRBD2 matches at 8 bases. V dropped 4 bases and J dropped 4; count of bases not matched to a gene: 5. Germline assignment: CDR1 DFQATT and CDR2 SNEGSKA (reference sequence). There are 13 residues in the CDR3.

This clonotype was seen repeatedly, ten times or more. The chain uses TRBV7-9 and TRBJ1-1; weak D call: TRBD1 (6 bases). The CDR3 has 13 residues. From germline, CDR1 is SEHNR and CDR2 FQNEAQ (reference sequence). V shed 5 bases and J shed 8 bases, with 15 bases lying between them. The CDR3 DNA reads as TGTGCCAGCAGCCCCCGACAGGACTGGGAAGCTTTCTTT. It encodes CASSPRQDWEAFF.

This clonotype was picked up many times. Here the CDR3 reads CASKTQVNTEAFF. CDR3 nucleotides: TGTGCCAGCAAAACACAGGTTAACACTGAAGCTTTCTTT. This chain connects TRBV28 to TRBJ1-1; D is perhaps TRBD1 (5 bases). This CDR3 spans 13 amino acids. Looked up from germline, CDR1 is MDHEN and CDR2 is SYDVKM. The V end lost 7 bases, the J end lost 2 bases, and 11 bases lay between the germline ends.

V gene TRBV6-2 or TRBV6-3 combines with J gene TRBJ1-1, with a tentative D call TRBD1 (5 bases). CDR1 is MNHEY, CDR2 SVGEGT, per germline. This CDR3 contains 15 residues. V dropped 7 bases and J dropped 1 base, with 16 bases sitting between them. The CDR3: CASIKGAQTNTEAFF. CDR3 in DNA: TGTGCCAGCATAAAAGGGGCCCAAACGAACACTGAAGCTTTCTTT.

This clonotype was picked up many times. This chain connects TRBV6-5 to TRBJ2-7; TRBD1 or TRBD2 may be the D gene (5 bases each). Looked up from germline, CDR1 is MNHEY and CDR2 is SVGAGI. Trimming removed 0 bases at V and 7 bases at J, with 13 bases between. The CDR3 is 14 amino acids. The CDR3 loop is CASSYSGEIREQYF. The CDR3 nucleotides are TGTGCCAGCAGTTACTCGGGGGAGATACGAGAGCAGTACTTC.

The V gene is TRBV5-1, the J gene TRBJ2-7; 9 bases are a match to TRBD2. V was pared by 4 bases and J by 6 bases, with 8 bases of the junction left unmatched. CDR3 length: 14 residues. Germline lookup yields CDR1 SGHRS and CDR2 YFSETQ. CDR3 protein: CASSEIAGAGEQYF. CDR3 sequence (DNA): TGCGCCAGCAGCGAAATAGCGGGAGCGGGCGAGCAGTACTTC.

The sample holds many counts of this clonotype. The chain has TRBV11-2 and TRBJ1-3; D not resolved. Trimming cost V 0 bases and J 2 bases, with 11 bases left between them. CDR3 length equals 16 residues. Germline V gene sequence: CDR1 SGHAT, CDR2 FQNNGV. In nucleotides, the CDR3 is TGTGCCAGCAGCTTAGATTGGTTGGGTCCTGGAAACACCATATATTTT. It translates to CASSLDWLGPGNTIYF.

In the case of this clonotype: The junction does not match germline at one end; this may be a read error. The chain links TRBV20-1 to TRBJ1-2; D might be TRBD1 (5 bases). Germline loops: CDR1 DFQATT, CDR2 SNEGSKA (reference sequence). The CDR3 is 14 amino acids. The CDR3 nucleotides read TGCAGTGCGCCCGGTGTAGGGACCTACTATGGCTACATCTTC. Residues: CSAPGVGTYYGYIF.

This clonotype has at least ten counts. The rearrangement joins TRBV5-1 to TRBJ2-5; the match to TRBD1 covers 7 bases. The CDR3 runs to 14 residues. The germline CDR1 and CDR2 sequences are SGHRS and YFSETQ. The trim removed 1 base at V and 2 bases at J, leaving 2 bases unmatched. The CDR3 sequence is CASSLTGVQETQYF. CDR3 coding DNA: TGCGCCAGCAGCTTGACAGGGGTACAAGAGACCCAGTACTTC.

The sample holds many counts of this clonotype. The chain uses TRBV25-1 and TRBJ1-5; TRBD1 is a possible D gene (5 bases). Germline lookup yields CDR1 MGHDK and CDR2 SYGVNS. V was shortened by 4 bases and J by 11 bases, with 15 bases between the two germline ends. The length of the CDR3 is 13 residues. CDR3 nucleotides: TGTGCCAGCAGTGGAGGGGCGAGTGGGGCCCAGCATTTT. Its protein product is CASSGGASGAQHF.

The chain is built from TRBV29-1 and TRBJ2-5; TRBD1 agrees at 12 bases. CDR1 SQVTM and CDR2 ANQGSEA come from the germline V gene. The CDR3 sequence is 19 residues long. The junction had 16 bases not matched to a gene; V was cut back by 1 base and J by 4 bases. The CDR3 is CSVEGEGAPGQGARETQYF. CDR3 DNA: TGCAGCGTTGAAGGAGAGGGGGCCCCGGGACAGGGGGCTCGAGAGACCCAGTACTTC.

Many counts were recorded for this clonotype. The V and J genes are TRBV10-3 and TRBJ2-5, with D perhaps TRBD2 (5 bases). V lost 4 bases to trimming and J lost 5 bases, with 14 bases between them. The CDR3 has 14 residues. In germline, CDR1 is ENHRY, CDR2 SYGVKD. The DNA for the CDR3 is TGTGCCATCAGTGGAACACTAGATCGGGAGACCCAGTACTTC. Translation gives CAISGTLDRETQYF.

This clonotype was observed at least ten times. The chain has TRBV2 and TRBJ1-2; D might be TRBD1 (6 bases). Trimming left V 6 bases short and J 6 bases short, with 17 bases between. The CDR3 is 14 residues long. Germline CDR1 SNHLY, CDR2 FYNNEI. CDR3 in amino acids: CASRDRVRPNGYTF. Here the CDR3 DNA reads TGTGCCAGCAGGGACAGAGTAAGACCGAATGGCTACACCTTC.

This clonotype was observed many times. The CDR3, as DNA: TGTGCCACCCAGGCTAGCTCCTACGAGCAGTACTTC. This codes for CATQASSYEQYF. The chain links TRBV6-5 to TRBJ2-7; unclear D gene. Germline CDR1 MNHEY, CDR2 SVGAGI. The CDR3 is made up of 12 amino acids. Trimming took off 10 bases at V and 0 bases at J, with 10 bases between the two ends.

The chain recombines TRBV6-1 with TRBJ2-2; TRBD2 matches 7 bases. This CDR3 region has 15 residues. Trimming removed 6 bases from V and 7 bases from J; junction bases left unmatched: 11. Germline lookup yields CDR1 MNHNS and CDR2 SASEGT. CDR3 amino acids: CASRPTGTTVGELFF. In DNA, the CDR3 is TGTGCCAGCAGACCTACGGGGACTACGGTCGGGGAGCTGTTTTTT.

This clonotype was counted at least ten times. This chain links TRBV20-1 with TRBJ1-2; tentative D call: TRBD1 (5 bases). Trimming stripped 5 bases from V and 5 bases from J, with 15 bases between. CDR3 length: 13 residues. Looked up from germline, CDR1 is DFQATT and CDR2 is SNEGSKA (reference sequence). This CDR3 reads CSAGGSLGYGYTF. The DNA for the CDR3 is TGCAGTGCTGGGGGTTCACTGGGTTATGGCTACACCTTC.

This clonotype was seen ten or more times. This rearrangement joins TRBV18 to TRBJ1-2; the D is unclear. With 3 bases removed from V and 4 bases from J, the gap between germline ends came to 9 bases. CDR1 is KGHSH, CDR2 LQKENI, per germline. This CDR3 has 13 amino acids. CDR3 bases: TGTGCCAGCTCACCTCGGCAGAGCTATGGCTACACCTTC. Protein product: CASSPRQSYGYTF.

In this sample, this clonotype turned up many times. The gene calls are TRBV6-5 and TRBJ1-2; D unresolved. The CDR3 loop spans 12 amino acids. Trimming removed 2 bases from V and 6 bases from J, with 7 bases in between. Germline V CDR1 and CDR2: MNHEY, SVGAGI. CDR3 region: CASSYGSNGYTF. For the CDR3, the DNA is TGTGCCAGCAGTTACGGTAGCAATGGCTACACCTTC.

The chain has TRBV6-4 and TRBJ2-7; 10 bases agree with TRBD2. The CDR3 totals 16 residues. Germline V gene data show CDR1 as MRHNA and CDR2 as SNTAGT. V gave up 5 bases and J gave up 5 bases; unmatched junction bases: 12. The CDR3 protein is CASSSPGLAGANEQYF. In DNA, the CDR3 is TGTGCCAGCAGTTCACCGGGTCTAGCGGGAGCCAACGAGCAGTACTTC.

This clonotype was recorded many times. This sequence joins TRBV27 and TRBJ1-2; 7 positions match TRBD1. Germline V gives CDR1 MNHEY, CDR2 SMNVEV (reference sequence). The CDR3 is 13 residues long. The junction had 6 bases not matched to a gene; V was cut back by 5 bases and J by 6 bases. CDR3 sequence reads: CASSRNDRDGYTF. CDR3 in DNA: TGTGCCAGCAGTCGAAACGACAGGGATGGCTACACCTTC.

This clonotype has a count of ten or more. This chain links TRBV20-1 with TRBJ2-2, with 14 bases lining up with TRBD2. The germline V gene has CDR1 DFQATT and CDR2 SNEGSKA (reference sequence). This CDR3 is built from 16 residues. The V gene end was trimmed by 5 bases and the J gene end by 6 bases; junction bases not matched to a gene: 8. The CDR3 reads CSAPKPGLAGAGELFF. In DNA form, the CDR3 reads TGCAGTGCTCCCAAACCGGGACTAGCGGGAGCCGGGGAGCTGTTTTTT.

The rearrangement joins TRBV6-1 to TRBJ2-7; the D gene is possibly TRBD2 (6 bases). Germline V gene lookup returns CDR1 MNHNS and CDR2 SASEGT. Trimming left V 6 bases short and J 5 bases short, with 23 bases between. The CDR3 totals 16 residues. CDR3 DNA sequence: TGTGCCAGCAGCCCCCTTCGACTAGAGAGTTCGGACGAGCAGTACTTC. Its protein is CASSPLRLESSDEQYF.

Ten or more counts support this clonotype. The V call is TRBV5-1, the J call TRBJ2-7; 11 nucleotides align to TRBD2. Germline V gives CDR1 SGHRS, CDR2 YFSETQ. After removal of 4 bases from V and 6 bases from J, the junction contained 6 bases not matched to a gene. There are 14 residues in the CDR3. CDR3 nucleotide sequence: TGCGCCAGCAGCCCGACTAGCGGGGCCTCCGAGCAGTACTTC. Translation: CASSPTSGASEQYF.

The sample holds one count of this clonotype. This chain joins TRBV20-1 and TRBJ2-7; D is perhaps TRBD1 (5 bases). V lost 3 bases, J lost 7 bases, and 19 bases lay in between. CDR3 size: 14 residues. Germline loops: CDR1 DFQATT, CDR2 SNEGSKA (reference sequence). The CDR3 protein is CSARWARGAGEQYF. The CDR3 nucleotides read TGCAGTGCTAGGTGGGCTCGTGGGGCTGGGGAGCAGTACTTC.